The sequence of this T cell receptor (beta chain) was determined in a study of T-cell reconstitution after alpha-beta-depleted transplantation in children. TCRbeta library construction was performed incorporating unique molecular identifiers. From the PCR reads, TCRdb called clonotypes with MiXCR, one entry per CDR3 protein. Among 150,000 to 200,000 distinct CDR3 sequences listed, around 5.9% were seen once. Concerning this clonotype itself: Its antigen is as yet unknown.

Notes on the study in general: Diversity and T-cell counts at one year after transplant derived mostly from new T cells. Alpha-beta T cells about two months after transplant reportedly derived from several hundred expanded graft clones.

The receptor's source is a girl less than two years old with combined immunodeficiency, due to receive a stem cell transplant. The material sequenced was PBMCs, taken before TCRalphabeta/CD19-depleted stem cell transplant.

CDR3 residues: CASSLVPRAYNEQFF. The DNA for the CDR3 is TGTGCCAGCAGTTTAGTCCCGCGCGCCTACAATGAGCAGTTCTTC. This chain links TRBV12-3 or TRBV12-4 with TRBJ2-1; D unresolved. Trimming removed 1 base at V and 2 bases at J, with 9 bases between. CDR3 length: 15 amino acids.